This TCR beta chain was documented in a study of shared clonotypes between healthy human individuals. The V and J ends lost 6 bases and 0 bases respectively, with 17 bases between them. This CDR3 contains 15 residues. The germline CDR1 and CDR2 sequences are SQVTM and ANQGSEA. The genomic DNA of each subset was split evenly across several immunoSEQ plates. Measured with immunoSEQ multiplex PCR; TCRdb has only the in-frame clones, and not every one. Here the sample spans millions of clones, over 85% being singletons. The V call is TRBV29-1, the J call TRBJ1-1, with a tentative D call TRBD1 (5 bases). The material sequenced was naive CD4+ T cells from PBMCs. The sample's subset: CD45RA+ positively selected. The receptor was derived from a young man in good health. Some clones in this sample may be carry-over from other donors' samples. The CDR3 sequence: CSVGTEPYMNTEAFF. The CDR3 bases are TGCAGCGTAGGGACGGAACCTTATATGAACACTGAAGCTTTCTTT.